Presented here are 2 T cell receptor beta chains from one specimen sequenced in a study of regulatory T cells in long-lasting Graves disease. To make TCR beta libraries, researchers used iRepertoire HTBI primers and Arm-PCR of CDR3 regions. TCRdb analysed the multiplex PCR reads with MiXCR anew, one entry per CDR3 protein. The data show approximately 470,000 distinct CDR3 sequences, 20% to 25% seen once. As for time point: persistent/refractory GD, antithyroid drugs over 5 years with positive TRAb. RNA isolated from PBMCs was used to make the TCR library. This material consisted of peripheral blood mononuclear cells (PBMCs), taken when the disease was refractory, from a patient treated with antithyroid drugs. These receptors were obtained from a female donor with Graves disease.

The rearrangement joins TRBV7-6 to TRBJ2-3, with 11 bases matching TRBD2. The junction had 8 bases not matched to a gene; V was cut back by 5 bases and J by 1 base. Germline values: CDR1 SGHVS, CDR2 FNYEAQ. CDR3 length: 17 amino acids. The CDR3 coding sequence is TGTGCCAGCAGCCTCCAACCGACTAGCGGGGGCACAGATACGCAGTATTTT. Translating it yields CASSLQPTSGGTDTQYF.

This clonotype appeared many times. V usage is TRBV24-1 and J usage is TRBJ2-7; no firm D call. The V end lost 6 bases, the J end lost 0 bases, and 8 bases lay between the germline ends. Germline loops: CDR1 KGHDR, CDR2 SFDVKD. The CDR3 extends over 13 amino acids. The CDR3 sequence: CATSSPLSYEQYF. CDR3 bases: TGTGCCACCAGTAGCCCGCTCTCCTACGAGCAGTACTTC.